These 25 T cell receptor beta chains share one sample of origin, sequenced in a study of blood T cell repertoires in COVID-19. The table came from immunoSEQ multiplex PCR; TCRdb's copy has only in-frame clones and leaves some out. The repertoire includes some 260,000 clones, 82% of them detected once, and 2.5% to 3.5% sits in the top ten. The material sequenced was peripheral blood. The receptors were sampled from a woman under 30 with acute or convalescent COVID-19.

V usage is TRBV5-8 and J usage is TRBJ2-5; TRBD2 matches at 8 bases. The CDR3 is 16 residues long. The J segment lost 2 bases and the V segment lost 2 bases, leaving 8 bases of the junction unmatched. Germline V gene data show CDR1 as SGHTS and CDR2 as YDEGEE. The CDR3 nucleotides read TGTGCCAGCAGCTTTAGAAGCGGGAGAGGGCAAGAGACCCAGTACTTC. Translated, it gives CASSFRSGRGQETQYF.

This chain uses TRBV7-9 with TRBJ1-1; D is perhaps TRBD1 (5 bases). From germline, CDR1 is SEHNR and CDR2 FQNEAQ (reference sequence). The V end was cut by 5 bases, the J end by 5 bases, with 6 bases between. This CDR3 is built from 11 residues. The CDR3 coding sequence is TGTGCCAGCAGCCGGGGGACTGAAGCTTTCTTT. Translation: CASSRGTEAFF. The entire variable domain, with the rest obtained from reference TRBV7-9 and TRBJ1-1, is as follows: DTGVSQNPRHKITKRGQNVTFRCDPISEHNRLYWYRQTLGQGPEFLTYFQNEAQLEKSRLLSDRFSAERPKGSFSTLEIQRTEQGDSAMYLCASSRGTEAFFGQGTRLTVV.

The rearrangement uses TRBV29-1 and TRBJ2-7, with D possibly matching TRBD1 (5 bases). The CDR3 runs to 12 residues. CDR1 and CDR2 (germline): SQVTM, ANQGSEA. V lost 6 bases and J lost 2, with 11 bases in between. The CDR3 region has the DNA TGCAGCGTCGCAGGACAAACCTACGAGCAGTACTTC. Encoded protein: CSVAGQTYEQYF.

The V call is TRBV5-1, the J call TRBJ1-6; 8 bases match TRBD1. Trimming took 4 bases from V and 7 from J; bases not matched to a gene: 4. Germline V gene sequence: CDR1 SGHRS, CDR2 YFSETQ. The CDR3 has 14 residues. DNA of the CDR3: TGCGCCAGCAGCCGCACAGGGGGGAATTCACCCCTCCACTTT. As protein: CASSRTGGNSPLHF.

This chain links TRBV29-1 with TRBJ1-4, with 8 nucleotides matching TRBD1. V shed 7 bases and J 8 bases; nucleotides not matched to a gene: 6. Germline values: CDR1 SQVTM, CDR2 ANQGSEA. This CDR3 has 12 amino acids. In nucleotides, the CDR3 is TGCAGCGCCTACAGGGGGGAAGAAAAACTGTTTTTT. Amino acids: CSAYRGEEKLFF.

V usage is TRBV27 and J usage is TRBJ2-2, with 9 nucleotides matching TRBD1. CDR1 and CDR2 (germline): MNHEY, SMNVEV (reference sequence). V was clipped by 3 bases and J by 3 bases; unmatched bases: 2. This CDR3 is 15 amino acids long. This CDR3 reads CASSLDRGDTGELFF. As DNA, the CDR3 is TGTGCCAGCAGTTTGGACAGGGGCGACACCGGGGAGCTGTTTTTT.

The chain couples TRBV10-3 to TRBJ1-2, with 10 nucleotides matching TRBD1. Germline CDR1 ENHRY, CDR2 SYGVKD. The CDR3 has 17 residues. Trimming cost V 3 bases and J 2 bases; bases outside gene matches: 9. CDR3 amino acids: CAISEGGTGARNYGYTF. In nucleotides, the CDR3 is TGTGCCATCAGTGAAGGGGGGACAGGGGCTAGGAACTATGGCTACACCTTC.

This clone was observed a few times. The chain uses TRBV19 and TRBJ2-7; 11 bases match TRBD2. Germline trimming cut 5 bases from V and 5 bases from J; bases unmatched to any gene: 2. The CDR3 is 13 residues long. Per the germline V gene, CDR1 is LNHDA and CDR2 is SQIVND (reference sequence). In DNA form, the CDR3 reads TGTGCCAGTAGTTTAGCGGGAGGGAACGAGCAGTACTTC. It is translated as CASSLAGGNEQYF.

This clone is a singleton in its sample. The DNA of the CDR3 is TGTGCCTGGAGTGTAGTCGGGGGCTACGAGCAGTACTTC. Its protein is CAWSVVGGYEQYF. The chain carries TRBV30 and TRBJ2-7; the D gene is possibly TRBD2 (6 bases). Trimming took 0 bases from V and 3 from J, leaving 9 bases between them. The CDR3 contains 13 residues. Per germline, CDR1 GTSNPN and CDR2 SVGIG (reference sequence).

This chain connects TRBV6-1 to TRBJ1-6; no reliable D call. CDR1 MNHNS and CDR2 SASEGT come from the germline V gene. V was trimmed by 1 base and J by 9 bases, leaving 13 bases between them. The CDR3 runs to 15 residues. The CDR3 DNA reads TGTGCCAGCAGTGAAGTCCGCGGGGTGGTTTCACCCCTCCACTTT. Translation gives CASSEVRGVVSPLHF.

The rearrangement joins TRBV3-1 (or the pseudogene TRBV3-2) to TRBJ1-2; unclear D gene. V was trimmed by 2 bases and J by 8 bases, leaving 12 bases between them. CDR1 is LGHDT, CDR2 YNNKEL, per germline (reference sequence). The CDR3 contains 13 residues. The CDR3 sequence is CASSQKESSGYTF. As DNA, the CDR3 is TGTGCCAGCAGCCAAAAGGAGTCTAGCGGCTACACCTTC.

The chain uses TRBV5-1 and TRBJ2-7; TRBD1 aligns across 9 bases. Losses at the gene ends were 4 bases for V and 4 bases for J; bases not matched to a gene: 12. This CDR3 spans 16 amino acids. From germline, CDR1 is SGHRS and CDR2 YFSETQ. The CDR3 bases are TGCGCCAGCAGCCGAGGACAGGGGCAAAAAGCGTACGAGCAGTACTTC. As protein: CASSRGQGQKAYEQYF.

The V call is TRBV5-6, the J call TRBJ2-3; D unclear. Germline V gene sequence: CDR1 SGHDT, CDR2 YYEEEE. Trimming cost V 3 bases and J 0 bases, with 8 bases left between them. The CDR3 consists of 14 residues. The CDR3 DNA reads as TGTGCCAGCAGCTCCGACTGGAGCACAGATACGCAGTATTTT. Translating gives CASSSDWSTDTQYF.

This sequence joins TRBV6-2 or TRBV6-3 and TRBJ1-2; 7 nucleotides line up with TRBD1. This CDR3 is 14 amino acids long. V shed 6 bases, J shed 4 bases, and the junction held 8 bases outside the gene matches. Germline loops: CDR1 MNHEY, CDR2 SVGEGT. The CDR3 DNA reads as TGTGCCAGCAGCAACACGACAGGGTTCTATGGCTACACCTTC. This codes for CASSNTTGFYGYTF.

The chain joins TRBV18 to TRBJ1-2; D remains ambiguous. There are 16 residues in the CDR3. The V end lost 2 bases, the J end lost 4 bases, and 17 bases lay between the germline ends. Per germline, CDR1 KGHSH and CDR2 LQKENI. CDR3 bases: TGTGCCAGCTCACCATCTGGTGACTCTGGTTTCTATGGCTACACCTTC. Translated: CASSPSGDSGFYGYTF.

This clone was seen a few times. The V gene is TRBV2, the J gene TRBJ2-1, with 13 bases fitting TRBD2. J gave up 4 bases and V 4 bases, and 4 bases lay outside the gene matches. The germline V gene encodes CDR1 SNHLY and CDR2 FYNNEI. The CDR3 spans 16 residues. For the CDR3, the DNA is TGTGCCAGCAGTGTGATGGGACTAGCGGGGTACAATGAGCAGTTCTTC. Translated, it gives CASSVMGLAGYNEQFF.

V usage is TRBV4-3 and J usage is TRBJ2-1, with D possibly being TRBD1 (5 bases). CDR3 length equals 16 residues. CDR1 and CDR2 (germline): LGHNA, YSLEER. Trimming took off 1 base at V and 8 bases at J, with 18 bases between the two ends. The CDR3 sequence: CASSQGRGTQWDEQFF. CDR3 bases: TGCGCCAGCAGCCAAGGAAGGGGCACGCAGTGGGATGAGCAGTTCTTC.

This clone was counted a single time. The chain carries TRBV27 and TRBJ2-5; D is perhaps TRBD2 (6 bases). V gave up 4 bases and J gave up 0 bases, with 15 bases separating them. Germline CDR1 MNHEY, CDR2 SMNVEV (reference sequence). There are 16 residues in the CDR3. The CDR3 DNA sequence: TGTGCCAGCAGTTCTCTTCTGGGAGGAGACCAAGAGACCCAGTACTTC. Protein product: CASSSLLGGDQETQYF.

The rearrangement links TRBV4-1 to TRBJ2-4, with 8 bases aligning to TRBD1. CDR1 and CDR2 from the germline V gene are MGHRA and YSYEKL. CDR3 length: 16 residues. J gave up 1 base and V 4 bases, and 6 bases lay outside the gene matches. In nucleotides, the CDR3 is TGCGCCAGCAGCCCCCTGACAGGGGAGGCCAAAAACATTCAGTACTTC. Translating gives CASSPLTGEAKNIQYF.

CDR3 sequence (DNA): TGTGCCAGCAGCCAAGTAACCGAGACAGAACAAGAGACCCAGTACTTC. It translates to CASSQVTETEQETQYF. V and J are TRBV4-2 and TRBJ2-5, with a possible D match to TRBD1 (5 bases). Germline V gene lookup returns CDR1 LGHNA and CDR2 YNFKEQ. Trimming shortened V by 1 base and J by 2 bases, and 14 bases separated the two germline ends. CDR3 size: 16 residues.

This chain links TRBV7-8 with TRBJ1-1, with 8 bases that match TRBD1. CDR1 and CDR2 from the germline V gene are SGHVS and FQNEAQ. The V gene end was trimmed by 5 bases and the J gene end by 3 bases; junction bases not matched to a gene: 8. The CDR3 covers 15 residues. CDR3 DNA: TGTGCCAGCAGCGCCCGAAGACAGGGGCACACTGAAGCTTTCTTT. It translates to CASSARRQGHTEAFF.

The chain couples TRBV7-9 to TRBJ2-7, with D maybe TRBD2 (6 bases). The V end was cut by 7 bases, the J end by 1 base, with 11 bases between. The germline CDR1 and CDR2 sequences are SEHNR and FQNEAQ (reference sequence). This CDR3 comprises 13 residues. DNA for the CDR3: TGTGCCAGCATGAGCGGGTCATCCTACGAGCAGTACTTC. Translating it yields CASMSGSSYEQYF.

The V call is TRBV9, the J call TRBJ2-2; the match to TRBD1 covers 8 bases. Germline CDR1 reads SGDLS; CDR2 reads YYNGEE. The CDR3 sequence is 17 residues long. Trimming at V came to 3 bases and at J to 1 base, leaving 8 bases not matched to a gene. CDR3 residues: CASSAITGTGNTGELFF. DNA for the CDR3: TGTGCCAGCAGCGCAATTACCGGGACAGGGAACACCGGGGAGCTGTTTTTT.

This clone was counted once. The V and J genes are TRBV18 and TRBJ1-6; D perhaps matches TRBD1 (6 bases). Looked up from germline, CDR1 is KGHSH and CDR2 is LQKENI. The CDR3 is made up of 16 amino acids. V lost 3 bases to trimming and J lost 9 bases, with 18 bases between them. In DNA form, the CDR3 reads TGTGCCAGCTCACCTTCTACAGGGCAAGGGGTTTCACCCCTCCACTTT. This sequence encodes CASSPSTGQGVSPLHF.

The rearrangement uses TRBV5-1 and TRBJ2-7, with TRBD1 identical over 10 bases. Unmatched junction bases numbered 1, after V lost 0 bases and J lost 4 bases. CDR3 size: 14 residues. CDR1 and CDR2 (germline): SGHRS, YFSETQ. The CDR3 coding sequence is TGCGCCAGCAGCTTGGCGGGACAGGGGTACGAGCAGTACTTC. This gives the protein CASSLAGQGYEQYF.